Listed below are T cell receptor beta chains from one sample, sequenced in a study of blood T cell repertoires in COVID-19. Only in-frame clones appear in the TCRdb table, and some are missing; sequencing was by immunoSEQ multiplex PCR. The sample carries approximately 96,000 clones, 65% to 85% recorded once. The sample comprised peripheral blood. Receptors originate from an elderly woman with acute or convalescent COVID-19. Each CDR3 is given with its conserved first and last residue. Each record gives: clone size, D gene, J gene, V gene, CDR3 DNA, CDR3 protein. The D gene is left open where the match is weak. Where a row states a size, it is once, few, many or the class of an expanded clone; other rows omit it.

abundance: -; d_gene: -; j_gene: TRBJ2-3; v_gene: TRBV11-2; CDR3nt: TGTGCCAGCAGCCCGTCTGGCGATACGCAGTATTTT; CDR3aa: CASSPSGDTQYF
abundance: -; d_gene: -; j_gene: TRBJ1-5; v_gene: TRBV30; CDR3nt: TGTGCCTGGGCCGGGACATCATCCCAGCCCCAGCATTTT; CDR3aa: CAWAGTSSQPQHF
abundance: -; d_gene: TRBD1; j_gene: TRBJ1-2; v_gene: TRBV24-1; CDR3nt: TGTGCCACTCAGGGGGGAAAATCCTACTATGGCTACACCTTC; CDR3aa: CATQGGKSYYGYTF
abundance: -; d_gene: TRBD1; j_gene: TRBJ2-5; v_gene: TRBV3-1/TRBV3-2; CDR3nt: TGTGCCAGCAGCGAGTCTTTCGGGACAGGGGGCCGGGAGACCCAGTACTTC; CDR3aa: CASSESFGTGGRETQYF
abundance: -; d_gene: -; j_gene: TRBJ1-3; v_gene: TRBV9; CDR3nt: TGTGCCAGCAGCGTAACCTCAGGCAGGGCGAACACCATATATTTT; CDR3aa: CASSVTSGRANTIYF
abundance: few; d_gene: -; j_gene: TRBJ1-5; v_gene: TRBV7-2; CDR3nt: TGTGCCAGCAGCCCAGGACACCGTAGCAATCAGCCCCAGCATTTT; CDR3aa: CASSPGHRSNQPQHF
abundance: once; d_gene: TRBD1; j_gene: TRBJ2-1; v_gene: TRBV6-4; CDR3nt: TGTGCCAGCAGTGACTCGAATGAGGGGGCGCGGAATGAGCAGTTCTTC; CDR3aa: CASSDSNEGARNEQFF
abundance: -; d_gene: -; j_gene: TRBJ1-1; v_gene: TRBV5-1; CDR3nt: TGCGCCAGCAGCTCGGAGCGCCTTGGGGCTTTCTTT; CDR3aa: CASSSERLGAFF
abundance: -; d_gene: -; j_gene: TRBJ2-5; v_gene: TRBV10-3; CDR3nt: TGTGCCATCAGTCAAGACGGGGGTCAAGAGACCCAGTACTTC; CDR3aa: CAISQDGGQETQYF
abundance: -; d_gene: -; j_gene: TRBJ1-2; v_gene: TRBV7-2; CDR3nt: TGTGCCAGCAGCCCTGGGGGCAACAACTATGGCTACACCTTC; CDR3aa: CASSPGGNNYGYTF
abundance: -; d_gene: TRBD2; j_gene: TRBJ2-2; v_gene: TRBV5-1; CDR3nt: TGCGCCAGCAGCCCGGGACTAGCGGGGAACACCGGGGAGCTGTTTTTT; CDR3aa: CASSPGLAGNTGELFF
abundance: -; d_gene: -; j_gene: TRBJ1-2; v_gene: TRBV30; CDR3nt: TGTGCCTTTAATTGGGCCGCCCTCGGAAGGGGCACCTTC; CDR3aa: CAFNWAALGRGTF
abundance: -; d_gene: -; j_gene: TRBJ1-3; v_gene: TRBV9; CDR3nt: TGTGCCAGCAGCCCCACGGGGGGTGGAAACACCATATATTTT; CDR3aa: CASSPTGGGNTIYF
abundance: -; d_gene: TRBD1; j_gene: TRBJ2-6; v_gene: TRBV2; CDR3nt: TGTGCCAGCAGACGGGACAGCGGCCTCTCTGGGGCCAACGTCCTGACTTTC; CDR3aa: CASRRDSGLSGANVLTF
abundance: -; d_gene: TRBD1; j_gene: TRBJ1-4; v_gene: TRBV25-1; CDR3nt: TGTGCCAGCAGGACAGGGGCTAATGAAAAACTGTTTTTT; CDR3aa: CASRTGANEKLFF
abundance: -; d_gene: TRBD1; j_gene: TRBJ2-5; v_gene: TRBV6-5; CDR3nt: TGTGCCAGCAGTCGACAGGGGTCGGAAGAGACCCAGTACTTC; CDR3aa: CASSRQGSEETQYF
abundance: -; d_gene: -; j_gene: TRBJ2-2; v_gene: TRBV9; CDR3nt: TGTGCCAGCAGTCTCTTGAGAGGGGAGCTGTTTTTT; CDR3aa: CASSLLRGELFF
abundance: -; d_gene: TRBD2; j_gene: TRBJ2-2; v_gene: TRBV11-2; CDR3nt: TGTGCCAGCAGCTTACTTGCTACGGGGGGACACACCGGGGAGCTGTTTTTT; CDR3aa: CASSLLATGGHTGELFF
abundance: -; d_gene: -; j_gene: TRBJ1-3; v_gene: TRBV28; CDR3nt: TGTGCCAGCAGTTTAGGCGCAGGTAGATACACCATATATTTT; CDR3aa: CASSLGAGRYTIYF
abundance: once; d_gene: TRBD2; j_gene: TRBJ2-3; v_gene: TRBV5-6; CDR3nt: TGTGCCAGCAGCTTGACTTCGCGGGGGAACCTCCAAGATACGCAGTATTTT; CDR3aa: CASSLTSRGNLQDTQYF
abundance: -; d_gene: TRBD1; j_gene: TRBJ2-6; v_gene: TRBV4-2; CDR3nt: TGTGCCAGCAGCGCCCGGGACAGGGTAAGCGTCGGCTCTGGGGCCAACGTCCTGACTTTC; CDR3aa: CASSARDRVSVGSGANVLTF
abundance: once; d_gene: TRBD2; j_gene: TRBJ2-3; v_gene: TRBV5-1; CDR3nt: TGCGCCAGCAGCTCGAGACTAGCGGGGAGCACAGATACGCAGTATTTT; CDR3aa: CASSSRLAGSTDTQYF
abundance: few; d_gene: -; j_gene: TRBJ2-3; v_gene: TRBV5-8; CDR3nt: TGTGCCAGCAGCGTTGGACAGCTCGACACAGATACGCAGTATTTT; CDR3aa: CASSVGQLDTDTQYF
abundance: few; d_gene: -; j_gene: TRBJ1-5; v_gene: TRBV7-2; CDR3nt: TGTGCCAGCAGTCAAGGGGGAGGCAATCAGCCCCAGCATTTT; CDR3aa: CASSQGGGNQPQHF
abundance: -; d_gene: -; j_gene: TRBJ1-1; v_gene: TRBV7-2; CDR3nt: TGTGCCAGCAGCAAAGAGAGGGGGACTGAAGCTTTCTTT; CDR3aa: CASSKERGTEAFF
abundance: once; d_gene: TRBD2; j_gene: TRBJ2-3; v_gene: TRBV14; CDR3nt: TGTGCCAGCAGCCTCCGCGGGGGGGGCCGGAGCACAGATACGCAGTATTTT; CDR3aa: CASSLRGGGRSTDTQYF
abundance: -; d_gene: -; j_gene: TRBJ2-5; v_gene: TRBV24-1; CDR3nt: TGTGCCACCAGTGATCCCAGTCTAGAGACCCAGTACTTC; CDR3aa: CATSDPSLETQYF
abundance: -; d_gene: TRBD1; j_gene: TRBJ2-5; v_gene: TRBV7-9; CDR3nt: TGTGCCAGCAGCCTTGGAACAGGGGGCCGAGAGACCCAGTACTTC; CDR3aa: CASSLGTGGRETQYF
abundance: few; d_gene: -; j_gene: TRBJ1-5; v_gene: TRBV7-9; CDR3nt: TGTGCCAGCAGCTCCCAGGGTAGCAATCAGCCCCAGCATTTT; CDR3aa: CASSSQGSNQPQHF
abundance: few; d_gene: -; j_gene: TRBJ1-1; v_gene: TRBV2; CDR3nt: TGTGCCAGCAGTGTATCGCAGGGAAGGGTCGGCACTGAAGCTTTCTTT; CDR3aa: CASSVSQGRVGTEAFF
abundance: -; d_gene: TRBD2; j_gene: TRBJ2-1; v_gene: TRBV5-6; CDR3nt: TGTGCCAGCAGTTCTTGGGGACTAGCGGGAACCCATGAGCAGTTCTTC; CDR3aa: CASSSWGLAGTHEQFF
abundance: -; d_gene: TRBD1; j_gene: TRBJ1-4; v_gene: TRBV7-9; CDR3nt: TGTGCCAGCAGCCCTAGACAGGGAGCTAATGAAAAACTGTTTTTT; CDR3aa: CASSPRQGANEKLFF
abundance: once; d_gene: TRBD1; j_gene: TRBJ1-2; v_gene: TRBV3-1/TRBV3-2; CDR3nt: TGTGCCAGCAGCCAGGGATGGACAGGGGGCTATGGCTACACCTTC; CDR3aa: CASSQGWTGGYGYTF
abundance: -; d_gene: -; j_gene: TRBJ1-6; v_gene: TRBV7-2; CDR3nt: TGTGCCAGCAGCATGGCAATAAGCTCCTATAATTCACCCCTCCACTTT; CDR3aa: CASSMAISSYNSPLHF
abundance: few; d_gene: -; j_gene: TRBJ2-3; v_gene: TRBV10-3; CDR3nt: TGTGCCATCGGAACAGTCAGGGACTTTGGCACAGATACGCAGTATTTT; CDR3aa: CAIGTVRDFGTDTQYF
abundance: -; d_gene: TRBD1; j_gene: TRBJ1-6; v_gene: TRBV28; CDR3nt: TGTGCCAGCAGCCTGACAGGGGGCACGTCCTATAATTCACCCCTCCACTTT; CDR3aa: CASSLTGGTSYNSPLHF